Listed below are T cell receptor beta chains from one sample, sequenced in a study of blood T cell repertoires in COVID-19. Here immunoSEQ multiplex PCR was the method, and the copy in TCRdb shows in-frame clones only, minus some. The sample holds tens of thousands of clones, under 80% seen once. What was sequenced was peripheral blood. All receptors derive from a human donor in a cohort sampled during active COVID-19. CDR3s include the opening cysteine and the closing phenylalanine or tryptophan. The D gene is left open where the match is weak. Where a row states a size, it is once, few, many or the class of an expanded clone; other rows omit it.

abundance	v_gene	j_gene	d_gene	CDR3aa	CDR3nt
.	TRBV2	TRBJ1-2	TRBD1	CATEGDRDGYTF	TGTGCCACAGAGGGGGACAGGGATGGCTACACCTTC
few	TRBV3-1/TRBV3-2	TRBJ2-7	.	CASSQGAGYEQYF	TGTGCCAGCAGCCAAGGGGCGGGCTACGAGCAGTACTTC
.	TRBV5-6	TRBJ2-2	.	CASSLAGGELFF	TGTGCCAGCAGCTTGGCCGGCGGGGAGCTGTTTTTT
once	TRBV11-3	TRBJ2-3	TRBD2	CASSLGLAGEGYF	TGTGCCAGCAGCCTGGGACTAGCGGGGGAGGGGTATTTT
.	TRBV7-2	TRBJ1-2	.	CASSRTGSYGYTF	TGTGCCAGCAGCCGAACAGGTTCCTATGGCTACACCTTC
.	TRBV9	TRBJ2-3	TRBD2	CASSAGLATDTQYF	TGTGCCAGCAGCGCTGGACTAGCGACAGATACGCAGTATTTT
.	TRBV19	TRBJ2-3	.	CASSVPPLDTQYF	TGTGCCAGTAGTGTCCCTCCCTTGGATACGCAGTATTTT
.	TRBV2	TRBJ2-5	TRBD1	CASRAATGWGQETQYF	TGTGCCAGCAGGGCGGCGACAGGGTGGGGCCAAGAGACCCAGTACTTC
few	TRBV11-2	TRBJ2-7	.	CASSLDAGAMEQYF	TGTGCCAGCAGCTTAGACGCAGGTGCCATGGAGCAGTACTTC
.	TRBV7-6	TRBJ2-3	TRBD1	CASSPTGASTDTQYF	TGTGCCAGCAGCCCCACAGGGGCGTCCACAGATACGCAGTATTTT
.	TRBV10-3	TRBJ1-1	.	CAISERQMNTEAFF	TGTGCCATCAGTGAACGACAGATGAACACTGAAGCTTTCTTT
many	TRBV9	TRBJ1-2	TRBD1	CASSVHRGVVNYGYTF	TGTGCCAGCAGCGTGCACAGGGGCGTTGTAAACTATGGCTACACCTTC
.	TRBV4-2	TRBJ1-6	.	CASSQVFLLSPLHF	TGTGCCAGCAGCCAAGTATTCCTTTTGTCACCCCTCCACTTT
once	TRBV7-3	TRBJ2-3	.	CASSLVGGATDTQYF	TGTGCCAGCAGCTTAGTAGGGGGGGCGACAGATACGCAGTATTTT
.	TRBV7-2	TRBJ1-2	.	CASSRPGELYGYTF	TGTGCCAGCAGCCGTCCGGGGGAGCTCTATGGCTACACCTTC
.	TRBV19	TRBJ2-3	TRBD2	CASESGSATYTDTQYF	TGTGCCAGTGAAAGCGGGAGCGCCACCTACACAGATACGCAGTATTTT
once	TRBV5-1	TRBJ1-1	TRBD1	CASSWGDRGHTEAFF	TGCGCCAGCAGCTGGGGGGACAGGGGGCACACTGAAGCTTTCTTT
.	TRBV4-1	TRBJ2-2	TRBD2	CASSQDGLAGAIGELFF	TGCGCCAGCAGCCAAGATGGGCTAGCGGGAGCGATCGGGGAGCTGTTTTTT
once	TRBV3-1/TRBV3-2	TRBJ1-1	TRBD1	CASSPGGGTEAFF	TGTGCCAGCAGCCCAGGGGGTGGGACTGAAGCTTTCTTT
.	TRBV19	TRBJ2-2	.	CASSMARLEAGELFF	TGTGCCAGTAGTATGGCCCGACTAGAAGCCGGGGAGCTGTTTTTT
.	TRBV3-1/TRBV3-2	TRBJ2-2	TRBD1	CASSQVVSGQTKETTGELFF	TGTGCCAGCAGCCAAGTGGTCTCGGGACAGACCAAGGAAACTACCGGGGAGCTGTTTTTT
few	TRBV19	TRBJ2-2	TRBD1	CASRVRGYAGELFF	TGTGCCAGTAGGGTCAGGGGGTATGCCGGGGAGCTGTTTTTT
few	TRBV6-5	TRBJ1-2	.	CASRNRVEDGYTF	TGTGCCAGCAGAAACAGGGTAGAGGATGGCTACACCTTC
.	TRBV7-9	TRBJ2-5	.	CASSLRGRQETQYF	TGTGCCAGCAGCTTGCGGGGCAGACAAGAGACCCAGTACTTC
.	TRBV15	TRBJ2-1	.	CATSRGGGRRVEQFF	TGTGCCACCAGCAGGGGGGGCGGGAGAAGGGTTGAGCAGTTCTTC
.	TRBV29-1	TRBJ2-5	.	CSVYSGITGETQYF	TGCAGCGTTTACAGCGGAATTACGGGAGAGACCCAGTACTTC
.	TRBV6-1	TRBJ1-1	.	CASSEGLAEAFF	TGTGCCAGCAGTGAGGGACTCGCTGAAGCTTTCTTT
.	TRBV29-1	TRBJ2-1	.	CSVEPARAGSYNEQFF	TGCAGCGTTGAGCCAGCGCGGGCGGGTTCGTACAATGAGCAGTTCTTC
.	TRBV21-1	TRBJ2-3	.	CASPLDLSTTSTDTQYF	TGTGCCAGCCCTCTAGATCTATCCACAACTAGCACAGATACGCAGTATTTT
.	TRBV6-4	TRBJ2-1	.	CASSSGPLEYNEQFF	TGTGCCAGCAGTTCGGGTCCGTTGGAGTACAATGAGCAGTTCTTC
.	TRBV2	TRBJ2-3	.	CASRSPPDTQYF	TGTGCCAGCAGAAGCCCACCAGATACGCAGTATTTT
few	TRBV9	TRBJ2-7	.	CASSVYVGNRVEQYF	TGTGCCAGCAGCGTATACGTGGGGAACAGGGTCGAGCAGTACTTC
.	TRBV6-5	TRBJ1-1	.	CASSYSAGANTEAFF	TGTGCCAGCAGTTACTCGGCAGGGGCGAACACTGAAGCTTTCTTT
.	TRBV28	TRBJ1-5	.	CASSRPLGGNQPQHF	TGTGCCAGCAGTCGACCGTTAGGAGGGAATCAGCCCCAGCATTTT
.	TRBV14	TRBJ2-7	.	CASSQGAAGSYEQYF	TGTGCCAGCAGCCAGGGGGCGGCGGGCTCCTACGAGCAGTACTTC
.	TRBV27	TRBJ2-5	TRBD1	CASSPIGDRGHGETQYF	TGTGCCAGCAGCCCCATAGGGGACAGGGGGCATGGAGAGACCCAGTACTTC
.	TRBV5-6	TRBJ1-3	.	CASSLGTVRSTIYF	TGTGCCAGCAGCTTGGGGACAGTTCGAAGCACCATATATTTT
once	TRBV11-2	TRBJ2-7	.	CASSLAGYTVEQYF	TGTGCCAGCAGCTTGGCCGGGTATACGGTCGAGCAGTACTTC
.	TRBV15	TRBJ2-3	.	CATSREKLETDTQYF	TGTGCCACCAGCAGAGAAAAACTAGAAACAGATACGCAGTATTTT
.	TRBV20-1	TRBJ1-2	.	CSASPGVGGYTF	TGCAGTGCTAGTCCAGGGGTAGGTGGCTACACCTTC
once	TRBV6-6	TRBJ2-5	.	CASRIAETQYF	TGTGCCAGCAGGATAGCGGAGACCCAGTACTTC